The rows below give T cell receptor beta chains drawn from one sample of a study of identifying expanded T cells in peripheral blood. TCRdb keeps only in-frame clones here, not all; method: immunoSEQ multiplex PCR. In the table there are about 91,000 clones, roughly 88% of which are singletons. The material sequenced was blood. Receptor source: a person between 18 and 75 years old in good health. Each CDR3 is given with its conserved first and last residue. The order of the fields is J gene, D gene, V gene, clone size, CDR3 DNA, CDR3 protein. A D gene is named only where the DNA matches it firmly. Clone size is stated in some rows and not others, as once, few, many or a class when expanded.

J gene: TRBJ2-7
D gene: TRBD2
V gene: TRBV6-5
clone size: NA
CDR3 DNA: TGTGCCAGCAGTTACGGGACTAGCGGGTACGAGCAGTACTTC
CDR3 protein: CASSYGTSGYEQYF

J gene: TRBJ2-5
D gene: TRBD2
V gene: TRBV12-5
clone size: NA
CDR3 DNA: TGTGCTAGTGGTTTTAAGACTAGCAGAGGACAAGAGACCCAGTACTTC
CDR3 protein: CASGFKTSRGQETQYF

J gene: TRBJ2-3
D gene: NA
V gene: TRBV4-1
clone size: NA
CDR3 DNA: TGCGCCAGCAGCCAAGACAGTGACCGGACCCTGGGGGATACGCAGTATTTT
CDR3 protein: CASSQDSDRTLGDTQYF

J gene: TRBJ2-5
D gene: TRBD2
V gene: TRBV7-2
clone size: few
CDR3 DNA: TGTGCCAGCAGTCCAGGACTAGCAGTCTTCCAAGAGACCCAGTACTTC
CDR3 protein: CASSPGLAVFQETQYF

J gene: TRBJ2-1
D gene: TRBD2
V gene: TRBV6-1
clone size: NA
CDR3 DNA: TGTGCCAGCAGTGAAGAAGCGGGGGGGTACAATGAGCAGTTCTTC
CDR3 protein: CASSEEAGGYNEQFF

J gene: TRBJ2-3
D gene: NA
V gene: TRBV6-1
clone size: NA
CDR3 DNA: TGTGCCAGCAGTGAAGTTGGGTGGGGTCGCTCCACAGATACGCAGTATTTT
CDR3 protein: CASSEVGWGRSTDTQYF

J gene: TRBJ1-2
D gene: NA
V gene: TRBV2
clone size: once
CDR3 DNA: TGTGCCAGCAGTGAATTAGAGTTCTATGGCTACACCTTC
CDR3 protein: CASSELEFYGYTF

J gene: TRBJ2-7
D gene: NA
V gene: TRBV7-8
clone size: once
CDR3 DNA: TGTGCCAGCAGCTTATCGACACGCTCCTACGAGCAGTACTTC
CDR3 protein: CASSLSTRSYEQYF

J gene: TRBJ1-2
D gene: TRBD1
V gene: TRBV11-2
clone size: NA
CDR3 DNA: TGTGCCAGCAGCTTAGAAGGGGGCCTTTTCGGCTATGGCTACACCTTC
CDR3 protein: CASSLEGGLFGYGYTF

J gene: TRBJ2-7
D gene: TRBD1
V gene: TRBV5-4
clone size: NA
CDR3 DNA: TGTGCCAGCAGCCCGCCCGCGGGACAGGGGGAGTACGAGCAGTACTTC
CDR3 protein: CASSPPAGQGEYEQYF

J gene: TRBJ2-2
D gene: TRBD1
V gene: TRBV5-1
clone size: NA
CDR3 DNA: TGCGCCAGCAGCGACGGGACAGGGTTGAGCCCCGGGGAGCTGTTTTTT
CDR3 protein: CASSDGTGLSPGELFF

J gene: TRBJ1-5
D gene: NA
V gene: TRBV6-5
clone size: NA
CDR3 DNA: TGTGCCAGCAGTTACAGGGCAGGGTCCCAGCCCCAGCATTTT
CDR3 protein: CASSYRAGSQPQHF

J gene: TRBJ1-2
D gene: NA
V gene: TRBV28
clone size: NA
CDR3 DNA: TGTGCCAGCAGTCTCCTGGGCAGTGCCGATGGCTACACCTTC
CDR3 protein: CASSLLGSADGYTF

J gene: TRBJ2-3
D gene: NA
V gene: TRBV19
clone size: few
CDR3 DNA: TGTGCCAGTAGGCCCGGACTACTAGGGGGTACGCAGTATTTT
CDR3 protein: CASRPGLLGGTQYF

J gene: TRBJ2-3
D gene: TRBD1
V gene: TRBV23-1
clone size: NA
CDR3 DNA: TGCGCCAGCAGACCCGGACAGGGGGCGGGAGATGGTACACACACAGATACGCAGTATTTT
CDR3 protein: CASRPGQGAGDGTHTDTQYF

J gene: TRBJ1-1
D gene: NA
V gene: TRBV21-1
clone size: NA
CDR3 DNA: TGTGCCAGCAGCAATTCGGGTTTGAACACTGAAGCTTTCTTT
CDR3 protein: CASSNSGLNTEAFF

J gene: TRBJ2-3
D gene: NA
V gene: TRBV19
clone size: NA
CDR3 DNA: TGTGCCACCCAACAACCTGGGGGCACAGATACGCAGTATTTT
CDR3 protein: CATQQPGGTDTQYF

J gene: TRBJ2-1
D gene: NA
V gene: TRBV28
clone size: NA
CDR3 DNA: TGTGCCAGCTGGGAGTACAATGAGCAGTTCTTC
CDR3 protein: CASWEYNEQFF

J gene: TRBJ1-1
D gene: NA
V gene: TRBV7-2
clone size: NA
CDR3 DNA: TGTGCCAGCAGCTCAGGGGATTGGACTGAAGCTTTCTTT
CDR3 protein: CASSSGDWTEAFF

J gene: TRBJ2-3
D gene: NA
V gene: TRBV6-6
clone size: NA
CDR3 DNA: TGTGCCAGCAGCTGGATCGGTGGGATCACAGATACGCAGTATTTT
CDR3 protein: CASSWIGGITDTQYF

J gene: TRBJ2-5
D gene: TRBD2
V gene: TRBV10-3
clone size: NA
CDR3 DNA: TGTGCCATCAGTGAGTCGGCCAGGGAGGGAGAGACCCAGTACTTC
CDR3 protein: CAISESAREGETQYF

J gene: TRBJ2-3
D gene: TRBD1
V gene: TRBV15
clone size: NA
CDR3 DNA: TGTGCCACCAGCAGGGGACAGGGAGAGACAGATACGCAGTATTTT
CDR3 protein: CATSRGQGETDTQYF